This record looks at one T cell receptor (beta chain) sequence and its context. Libraries were prepared by immunoSEQ multiplex PCR; TCRdb keeps only in-frame clonotypes and omits some of them. Of 120,000 or so clones listed, roughly 91% were seen once; the top ten hold over 1.5%. The sample originates from a study of control samples from healthy donors and cancer patients. The V and J ends lost 0 bases and 3 bases respectively, with 13 bases between them. Germline loops: CDR1 SGHDT, CDR2 YYEEEE. The CDR3 is made up of 16 amino acids. The sequence came from a middle-aged man with head and neck cancer. The V and J genes are TRBV5-6 and TRBJ2-1, with D perhaps TRBD2 (6 bases). The material sequenced was PBMCs. CDR3 nucleotides: TGTGCCAGCAGCTTGGATCGCGGGGAGGTCTACAATGAGCAGTTCTTC. This encodes CASSLDRGEVYNEQFF.